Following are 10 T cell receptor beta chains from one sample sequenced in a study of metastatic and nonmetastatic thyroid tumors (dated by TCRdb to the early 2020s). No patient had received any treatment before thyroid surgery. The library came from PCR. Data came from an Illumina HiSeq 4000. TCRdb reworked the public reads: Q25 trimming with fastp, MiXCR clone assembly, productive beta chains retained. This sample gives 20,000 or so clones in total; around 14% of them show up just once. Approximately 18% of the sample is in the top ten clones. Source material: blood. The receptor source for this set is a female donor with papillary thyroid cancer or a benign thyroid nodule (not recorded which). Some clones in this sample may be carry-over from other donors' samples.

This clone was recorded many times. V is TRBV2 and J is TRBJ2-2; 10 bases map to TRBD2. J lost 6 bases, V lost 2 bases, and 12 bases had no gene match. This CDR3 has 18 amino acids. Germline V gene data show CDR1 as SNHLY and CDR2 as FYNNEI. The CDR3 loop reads CASSERPSGGQSAGELFF. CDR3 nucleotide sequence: TGTGCCAGCAGTGAACGGCCTAGCGGGGGTCAGTCCGCCGGGGAGCTGTTTTTT.

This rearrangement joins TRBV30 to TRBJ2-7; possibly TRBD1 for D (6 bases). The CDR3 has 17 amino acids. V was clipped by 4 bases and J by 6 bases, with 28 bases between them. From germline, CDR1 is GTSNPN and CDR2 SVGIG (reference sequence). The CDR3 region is CAWKPVLFPSGEREQYF. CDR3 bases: TGTGCCTGGAAACCGGTACTATTCCCCTCAGGGGAGCGCGAGCAGTACTTC. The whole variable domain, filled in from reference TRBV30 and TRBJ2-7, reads SQTIHQWPATLVQPVGSPLSLECTVEGTSNPNLYWYRQAAGRGLQLLFYSVGIGQISSEVPQNLSASRPQDRQFILSSKKLLLSDSGFYLCAWKPVLFPSGEREQYFGPGTRLTVT.

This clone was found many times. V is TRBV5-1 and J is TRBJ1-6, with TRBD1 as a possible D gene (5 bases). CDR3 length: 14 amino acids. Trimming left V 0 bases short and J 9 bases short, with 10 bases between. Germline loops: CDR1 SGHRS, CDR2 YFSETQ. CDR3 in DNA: TGCGCCAGCAGCTTGGGGCAGGGATCTTCACCCCTCCACTTT. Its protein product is CASSLGQGSSPLHF.

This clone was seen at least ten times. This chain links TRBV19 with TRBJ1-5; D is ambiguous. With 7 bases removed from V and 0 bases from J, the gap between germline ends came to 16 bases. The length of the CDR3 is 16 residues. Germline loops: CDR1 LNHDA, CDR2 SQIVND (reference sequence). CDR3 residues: CASTDRASSSNQPQHF. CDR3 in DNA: TGTGCCAGTACCGATAGGGCAAGTTCTAGCAATCAGCCCCAGCATTTT.

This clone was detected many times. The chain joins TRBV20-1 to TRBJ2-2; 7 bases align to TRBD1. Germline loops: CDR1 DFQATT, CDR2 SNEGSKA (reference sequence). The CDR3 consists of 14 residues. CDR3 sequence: CRPKGAEDTGELFF. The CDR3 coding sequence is TGCAGACCCAAGGGGGCGGAGGACACCGGGGAGCTGTTTTTT.

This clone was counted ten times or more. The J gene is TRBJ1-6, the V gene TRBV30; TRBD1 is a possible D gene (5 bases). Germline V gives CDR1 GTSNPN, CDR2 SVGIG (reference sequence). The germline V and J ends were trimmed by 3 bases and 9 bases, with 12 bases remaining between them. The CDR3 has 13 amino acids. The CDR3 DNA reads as TGTGCCTGGAGAGGGGTGATGGGTTCACCCCTCCACTTT. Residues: CAWRGVMGSPLHF.

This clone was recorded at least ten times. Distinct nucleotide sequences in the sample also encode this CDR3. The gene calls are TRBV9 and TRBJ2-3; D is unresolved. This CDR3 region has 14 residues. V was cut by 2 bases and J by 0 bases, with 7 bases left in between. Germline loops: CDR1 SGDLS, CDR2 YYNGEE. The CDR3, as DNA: TGTGCCAGCAGCGTTGGTCATAGCACAGATACGCAGTATTTT. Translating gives CASSVGHSTDTQYF.

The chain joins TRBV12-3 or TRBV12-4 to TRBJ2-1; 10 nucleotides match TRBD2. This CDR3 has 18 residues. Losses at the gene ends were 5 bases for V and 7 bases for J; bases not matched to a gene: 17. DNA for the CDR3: TGTGCCAGCAGTCCCCGGTCCAGCGGGAGGGTGTTTTTTAATGAGCAGTTCTTC. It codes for CASSPRSSGRVFFNEQFF.

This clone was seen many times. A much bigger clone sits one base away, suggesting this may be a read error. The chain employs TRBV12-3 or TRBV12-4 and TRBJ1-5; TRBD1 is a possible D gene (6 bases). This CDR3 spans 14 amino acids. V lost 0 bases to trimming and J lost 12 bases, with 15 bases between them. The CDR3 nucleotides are TGTGCCAGCAGTTTAGCTGGGGGCCTCCCAAACCAGCATTTT. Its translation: CASSLAGGLPNQHF.

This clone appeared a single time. This CDR3 is CASSRNDGPPYEQYF. The CDR3 region has the DNA TGTGCCAGCAGTCGTAATGACGGGCCGCCCTACGAGCAGTACTTC. The rearrangement uses TRBV7-9 and TRBJ2-7; no firm D call. This CDR3 has 15 residues. The V end lost 6 bases, the J end lost 2 bases, and 17 bases lay between the germline ends. From germline, CDR1 is SEHNR and CDR2 FQNEAQ (reference sequence).